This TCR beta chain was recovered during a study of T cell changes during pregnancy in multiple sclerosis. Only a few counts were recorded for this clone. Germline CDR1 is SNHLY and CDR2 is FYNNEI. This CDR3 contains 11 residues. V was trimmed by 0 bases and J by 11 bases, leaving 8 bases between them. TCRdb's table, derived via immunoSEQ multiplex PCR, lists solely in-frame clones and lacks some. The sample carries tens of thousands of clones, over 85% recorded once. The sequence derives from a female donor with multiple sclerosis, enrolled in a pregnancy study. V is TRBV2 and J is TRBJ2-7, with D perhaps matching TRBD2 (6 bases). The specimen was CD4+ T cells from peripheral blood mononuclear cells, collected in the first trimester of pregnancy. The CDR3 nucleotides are TGTGCCAGCAGTGAAGCGACTAGTGAGTACTTC. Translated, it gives CASSEATSEYF.